Listed here is a single TCR beta chain. The source of the sample is a study of blood T cell repertoires in COVID-19. Across the study: Sources were T cells, B-cell-depleted T cells, or PBMCs; the material itself was cDNA or gDNA.

Germline V gives CDR1 SGHKS, CDR2 YYEKEE (reference sequence). The ends lost 0 bases at V and 2 bases at J; junction bases unmatched: 5. The CDR3 has 17 residues. Sequenced by immunoSEQ multiplex PCR; TCRdb stores in-frame clones only, minus some. The sample yields about 150,000 clones, 65% to 80% seen once. The gene calls are TRBV5-5 and TRBJ2-5; 12 bases are shared with TRBD2. The specimen was peripheral blood. The TCR was taken from a man aged 50 to 59 with acute or convalescent COVID-19. This chain's CDR3 is CASSLALAGGRQETQYF. The CDR3 nucleotides read TGTGCCAGCAGCTTGGCCCTAGCGGGGGGGCGGCAAGAGACCCAGTACTTC.